The 8 T cell receptor beta chains below were found in one sample sequenced in a study of neurological immune-mediated disorders. TCRdb called the 5' RACE reads again in MiXCR, with one record for every CDR3 protein. The data contain fewer than 50,000 distinct CDR3 sequences, around 15% of them singletons. Sample: CD4+ T cells from blood. The receptors stem from a woman in her sixties or seventies with HTLV-1-associated myelopathy (HAM/TSP).

This clonotype came up many times. V and J are TRBV20-1 and TRBJ1-5, with no clear D. The ends were cut back, 6 bases at V and 0 bases at J, with 12 bases in the middle. The germline V gene encodes CDR1 DFQATT and CDR2 SNEGSKA (reference sequence). CDR3 length equals 14 residues. The CDR3 is CSASGDYSNQPQHF. DNA for the CDR3: TGCAGTGCCTCCGGGGATTATAGCAATCAGCCCCAGCATTTT.

A note on this clonotype: An end of the junction does not agree with germline; a read error may underlie this. The CDR3 DNA sequence: TGCAGCATTGAAGAAGGGAGGACATGGAGATCCTACAATGAGCAGTTCTTC. It translates to CSIEEGRTWRSYNEQFF. The rearrangement uses TRBV29-1 and TRBJ2-1, with TRBD2 as a possible D gene (6 bases). CDR1 and CDR2 from the germline V gene are SQVTM and ANQGSEA. The CDR3 loop spans 17 amino acids.

At least ten counts were recorded for this clonotype. The gene calls are TRBV7-7 and TRBJ2-7; D ambiguous. The germline V gene encodes CDR1 SSHAT and CDR2 FNYEAQ (reference sequence). Trimming pared 3 bases from V and 5 bases from J, leaving 11 bases between. The CDR3 loop spans 13 amino acids. The CDR3 bases are TGTGCCAGCAGCTTGGATCGCGACCACGAGCAGTACTTC. Protein sequence: CASSLDRDHEQYF.

The sample holds many counts of this clonotype. The chain combines TRBV20-1 with TRBJ2-2; D unclear. The CDR3 length is 15 residues. CDR1 is DFQATT and CDR2 is SNEGSKA in the germline V gene (reference sequence). The V end was cut by 3 bases, the J end by 1 base, with 12 bases between. The CDR3 nucleotides are TGCAGTGCTAGTTCAACATGGGAGAACACCGGGGAGCTGTTTTTT. Translated, it gives CSASSTWENTGELFF.

This clonotype was seen at least ten times. The V and J genes are TRBV9 and TRBJ2-3; D might be TRBD2 (6 bases). This CDR3 has 15 residues. CDR1 and CDR2 (germline): SGDLS, YYNGEE. Deletions cut 3 bases from V and 1 base from J, with 12 bases between. Here the CDR3 DNA reads TGTGCCAGCAGCGCCTCCACGGGGGGCACAGATACGCAGTATTTT. Its protein product is CASSASTGGTDTQYF.

For this clonotype: This may be a read error, as it is one base from a much larger clone. The CDR3 sequence: CSDRETADTQYF. CDR3 DNA: TGCAGTGATAGAGAGACGGCGGATACGCAGTATTTT. The chain recombines TRBV20-1 with TRBJ2-3; D not resolved. CDR3 length: 12 residues. Germline CDR1 is DFQATT and CDR2 is SNEGSKA (reference sequence).

There are many counts of this clonotype. The chain has TRBV3-1 and TRBJ1-1; D ambiguous. The length of the CDR3 is 13 residues. Deletions cut 3 bases from V and 3 bases from J, with 8 bases between. Germline lookup yields CDR1 LGHDT and CDR2 YNNKEL (reference sequence). CDR3 bases: TGTGCCAGCAGCCAGGGTGCAGACACTGAAGCTTTCTTT. As protein: CASSQGADTEAFF.

In its sample, this clonotype was seen many times. J is TRBJ2-7 and V is TRBV5-1; no definite D call. V was clipped by 0 bases and J by 4 bases, with 17 bases between them. The CDR3 is 16 residues long. Germline V gene data show CDR1 as SGHRS and CDR2 as YFSETQ. CDR3 coding DNA: TGCGCCAGCAGCTTGGTCCCCGGGTATGCAGAGTACGAGCAGTACTTC. Its translation: CASSLVPGYAEYEQYF.